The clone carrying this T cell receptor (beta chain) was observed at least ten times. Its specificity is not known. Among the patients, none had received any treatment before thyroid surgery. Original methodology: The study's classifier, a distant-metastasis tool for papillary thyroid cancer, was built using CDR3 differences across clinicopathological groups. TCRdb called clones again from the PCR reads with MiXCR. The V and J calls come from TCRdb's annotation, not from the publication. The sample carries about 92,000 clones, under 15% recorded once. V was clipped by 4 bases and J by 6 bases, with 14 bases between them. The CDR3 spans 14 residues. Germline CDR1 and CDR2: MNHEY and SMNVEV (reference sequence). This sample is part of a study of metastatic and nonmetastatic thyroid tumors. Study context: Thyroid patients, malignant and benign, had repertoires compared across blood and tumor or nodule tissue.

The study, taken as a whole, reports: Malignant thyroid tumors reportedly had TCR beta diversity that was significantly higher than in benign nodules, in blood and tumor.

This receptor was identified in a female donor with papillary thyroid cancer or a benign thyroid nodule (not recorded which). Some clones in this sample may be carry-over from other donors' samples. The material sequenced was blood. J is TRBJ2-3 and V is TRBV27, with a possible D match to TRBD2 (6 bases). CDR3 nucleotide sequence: TGTGCCAGCAGTTCCTTGGACGGAGGGGATACGCAGTATTTT. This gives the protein CASSSLDGGDTQYF.